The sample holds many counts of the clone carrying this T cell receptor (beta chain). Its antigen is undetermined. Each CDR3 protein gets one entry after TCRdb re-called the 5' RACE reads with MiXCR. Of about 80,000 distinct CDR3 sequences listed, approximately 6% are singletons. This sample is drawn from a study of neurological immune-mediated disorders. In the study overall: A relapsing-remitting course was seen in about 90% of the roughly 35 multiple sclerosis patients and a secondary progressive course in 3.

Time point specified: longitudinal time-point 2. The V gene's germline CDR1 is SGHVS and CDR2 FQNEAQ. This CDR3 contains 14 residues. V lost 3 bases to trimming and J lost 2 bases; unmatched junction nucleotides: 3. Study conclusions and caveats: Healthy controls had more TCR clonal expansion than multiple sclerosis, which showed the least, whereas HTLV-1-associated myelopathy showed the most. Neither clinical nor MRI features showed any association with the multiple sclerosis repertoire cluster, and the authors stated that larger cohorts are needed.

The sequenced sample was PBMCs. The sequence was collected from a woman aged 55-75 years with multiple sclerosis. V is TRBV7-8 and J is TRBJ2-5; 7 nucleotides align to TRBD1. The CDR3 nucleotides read TGTGCCAGCAGCTTGCCCAGGGGGCAAGAGACCCAGTACTTC. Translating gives CASSLPRGQETQYF.